This T cell receptor beta chain comes out of a study of blood T cells in healthy people across ages. Alongside a J-beta primer mix, a sample-barcoded 5' primer served in a second PCR lasting 7 to 11 cycles. TCRdb used MiXCR to reprocess the 5' RACE reads, holding one entry per CDR3 protein. The repertoire holds roughly 1.6 million distinct CDR3 sequences, with around 36% as singletons. With each sample, at least 6 micrograms of total RNA were extracted. On this clonotype: Its antigen remains unidentified.

Study conclusions and caveats: Age brought a roughly linear fall in TCR beta diversity measured per million T cells.

This CDR3 spans 14 amino acids. Germline V gene lookup returns CDR1 SEHNR and CDR2 FQNEAQ (reference sequence). Trimming took off 5 bases at V and 12 bases at J, with 21 bases between the two ends. This sequence was found in a woman in her 30s in good health. Sequencing was done on a sample of blood. The J gene is TRBJ2-3, the V gene TRBV7-9; D is uncertain. The CDR3 sequence is CASSNHFRCQVQYF. The CDR3 DNA is TGTGCCAGCAGCAACCACTTCCGCTGTCAAGTCCAGTATTTT. The full variable domain, completed using reference TRBV7-9 and TRBJ2-3, is DTGVSQNPRHKITKRGQNVTFRCDPISEHNRLYWYRQTLGQGPEFLTYFQNEAQLEKSRLLSDRFSAERPKGSFSTLEIQRTEQGDSAMYLCASSNHFRCQVQYFGPGTRLTVL.